Detailed here is one T cell receptor beta chain. Antigen: not known. TCRdb's copy holds only in-frame clones and misses some; the assay was immunoSEQ multiplex PCR. This table has 25,000 to 40,000 clones, roughly 84% appearing once. Deletions cut 5 bases from V and 4 bases from J, with 9 bases between. CDR1 is DFQATT, CDR2 SNEGSKA, per germline (reference sequence). The length of the CDR3 is 11 residues. The data originate from a study of lymphopenia after photon versus proton radiotherapy. Regarding the study as a whole: Under photons, naive T cells and diversity fell while effector/memory populations rose.

The V and J genes are TRBV20-1 and TRBJ2-7; perhaps TRBD2 as D (5 bases). This TCR was sampled from a woman in her 70s with pancreatic cancer. The sample in question was peripheral blood, obtained from a patient treated with proton-based radiotherapy. The CDR3 DNA reads as TGCAGTGCTCGGGGTGGTTACGAGCAGTACTTC. Its translation is CSARGGYEQYF.